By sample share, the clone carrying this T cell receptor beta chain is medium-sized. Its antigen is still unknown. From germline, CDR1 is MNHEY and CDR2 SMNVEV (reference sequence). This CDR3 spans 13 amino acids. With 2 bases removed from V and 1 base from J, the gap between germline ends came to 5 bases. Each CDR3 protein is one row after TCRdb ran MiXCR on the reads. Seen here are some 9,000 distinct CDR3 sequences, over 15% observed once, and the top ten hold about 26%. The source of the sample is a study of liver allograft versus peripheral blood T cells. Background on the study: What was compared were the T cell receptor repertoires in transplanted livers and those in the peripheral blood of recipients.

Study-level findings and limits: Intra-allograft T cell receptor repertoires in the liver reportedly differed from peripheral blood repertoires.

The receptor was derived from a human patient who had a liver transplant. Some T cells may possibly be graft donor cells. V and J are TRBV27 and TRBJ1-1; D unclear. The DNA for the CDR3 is TGTGCCAGCAGTTTAGCTAAGAACACTGAAGCTTTCTTT. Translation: CASSLAKNTEAFF.